This is a list of T cell receptor beta chains from one sample in a study of vaccination effects on CD4 cells after COVID-19. Profiled with immunoSEQ multiplex PCR; TCRdb holds only in-frame clones, not every one. The repertoire holds some 68,000 clones, with about 81% as singletons. These TCRs' antigens remain unknown. This specimen was CD4+ T cells from PBMCs cultured with HCoV-229E spike peptides, taken after COVID-19 vaccination. The receptors originated from a human donor who received a COVID-19 vaccine. Both conserved end residues are part of each CDR3. The D gene is left open where the match is weak. Size is stated for part of the rows, as once, few or many counts, or as a class when the clone is expanded.

V	D	size	J	CDR3	DNA
TRBV7-2	NA	NA	TRBJ2-6	CASSLGGVAGANVLTF	TGTGCCAGCAGCTTAGGTGGCGTAGCTGGGGCCAACGTCCTGACTTTC
TRBV7-8	NA	NA	TRBJ2-3	CASSLKVGTIVPNTQYF	TGTGCCAGCAGCTTAAAGGTGGGGACCATAGTTCCGAATACGCAGTATTTT
TRBV5-6	NA	NA	TRBJ2-3	CASSYRTHSVADTQYF	TGTGCCAGCAGCTACCGGACCCATTCTGTGGCAGATACGCAGTATTTT
TRBV30	NA	NA	TRBJ1-6	CAWSPDRGNRVNSPLHF	TGTGCCTGGAGTCCCGACCGAGGGAACAGGGTAAATTCACCCCTCCACTTT
TRBV6-6	NA	NA	TRBJ2-1	CASSEGLTLQYEQFF	TGTGCCAGCAGTGAGGGACTCACCCTACAATATGAGCAGTTCTTC
TRBV7-9	NA	NA	TRBJ1-4	CASSLSEGEKLFF	TGTGCCAGCAGCTTAAGCGAGGGTGAAAAACTGTTTTTT
TRBV12-3/TRBV12-4	NA	NA	TRBJ1-3	CASSRSAGNTIYF	TGTGCCAGCAGTCGGTCGGCTGGAAACACCATATATTTT
TRBV19	NA	once	TRBJ1-4	CASADSRKKAFF	TGTGCCAGTGCGGACTCTCGTAAAAAGGCGTTTTTT
TRBV5-4	NA	NA	TRBJ2-2	CASSGGGPNTGELFF	TGTGCCAGCAGCGGGGGGGGCCCAAACACCGGGGAGCTGTTTTTT
TRBV12-3/TRBV12-4	NA	NA	TRBJ1-2	CASRRTEGYGYTF	TGTGCCAGCAGGAGGACAGAGGGTTATGGCTACACCTTC
TRBV10-3	NA	NA	TRBJ1-6	CAISNLDNSPLHF	TGTGCCATCAGTAATTTAGATAATTCACCCCTCCACTTT
TRBV4-3	TRBD1	NA	TRBJ1-2	CASSQKTGGGYGYTF	TGCGCCAGCAGCCAGAAGACAGGGGGTGGATATGGCTACACCTTC
TRBV5-1	NA	NA	TRBJ2-3	CASSLAQPDTDTQYF	TGCGCCAGCAGCTTGGCACAACCCGACACAGATACGCAGTATTTT
TRBV6-1	NA	NA	TRBJ2-5	CASSEAPLVARGTQYF	TGTGCCAGCAGTGAAGCTCCCCTGGTAGCCCGGGGGACCCAGTACTTC
TRBV10-1	NA	NA	TRBJ1-4	CASSDQGEKLFF	TGCGCCAGCAGCGACCAGGGTGAAAAACTGTTTTTT
TRBV29-1	NA	NA	TRBJ1-1	CSVVSSNTEAFF	TGCAGCGTTGTGAGTTCGAACACTGAAGCTTTCTTT
TRBV7-3	NA	NA	TRBJ1-4	CASSSPPSAEKLFF	TGTGCCAGCAGCTCGCCCCCGAGTGCTGAAAAACTGTTTTTT
TRBV6-5	NA	NA	TRBJ2-2	CASSYSPAGGTGELFF	TGTGCCAGCAGTTACTCCCCCGCAGGAGGCACCGGGGAGCTGTTTTTT
TRBV9	NA	NA	TRBJ1-2	CASSVGSGDDYGYTF	TGTGCCAGCAGCGTAGGTTCAGGGGATGACTATGGCTACACCTTC
TRBV6-5	NA	once	TRBJ1-6	CASSYVAGDSPLHF	TGTGCCAGCAGTTACGTTGCCGGGGATTCACCCCTCCACTTT
TRBV24-1	TRBD1	NA	TRBJ2-1	CATSDSGTGGITQFF	TGTGCCACCAGTGATTCGGGGACAGGGGGCATAACGCAGTTCTTC
TRBV19	NA	NA	TRBJ2-3	CASSSRSRASTDTQYF	TGTGCCAGTAGCTCACGAAGTCGTGCTAGCACAGATACGCAGTATTTT
TRBV5-4	TRBD2	NA	TRBJ2-5	CASSSEASGGRETQYF	TGTGCCAGCAGCTCGGAGGCTAGCGGGGGGAGAGAGACCCAGTACTTC
TRBV2	NA	few	TRBJ1-2	CASSEGVNYGYTF	TGTGCCAGCAGTGAGGGGGTGAACTATGGCTACACCTTC
TRBV7-8	NA	NA	TRBJ1-5	CASSLGYSNQPQHF	TGTGCCAGCAGCTTAGGTTATAGCAATCAGCCCCAGCATTTT
TRBV7-2	NA	once	TRBJ2-1	CASSLAGGNSYNEQFF	TGTGCCAGCAGCTTAGCGGGCGGCAACTCCTACAATGAGCAGTTCTTC
TRBV6-5	NA	NA	TRBJ1-4	CASSYSGTQNEKLFF	TGTGCCAGCAGTTACTCCGGGACCCAGAATGAAAAACTGTTTTTT
TRBV29-1	TRBD1	NA	TRBJ1-2	CSDRTGGSGYTF	TGCAGCGACCGGACAGGGGGTTCTGGCTACACCTTC
TRBV18	NA	NA	TRBJ2-5	CASSPIEGGETQYF	TGTGCCAGCTCACCGATCGAGGGGGGAGAGACCCAGTACTTC
TRBV5-1	NA	NA	TRBJ1-2	CASSPGWGRQEPYGYTF	TGCGCCAGCAGCCCGGGTTGGGGGAGACAGGAACCCTATGGCTACACCTTC
TRBV6-5	NA	few	TRBJ2-2	CASSYYLVNTGELFF	TGTGCCAGCAGTTACTATCTGGTAAACACCGGGGAGCTGTTTTTT
TRBV2	TRBD2	NA	TRBJ2-3	CASSEWGLAGGRTDTQYF	TGTGCCAGCAGTGAATGGGGACTAGCGGGGGGTCGCACAGATACGCAGTATTTT
TRBV12-3/TRBV12-4	NA	NA	TRBJ1-5	CASSPYREQPQHF	TGTGCCAGCAGTCCGTACAGGGAACAGCCCCAGCATTTT
TRBV28	NA	few	TRBJ1-5	CASSLGARTENQPQHF	TGTGCCAGCAGTTTAGGGGCACGGACGGAAAATCAGCCCCAGCATTTT
TRBV19	NA	NA	TRBJ1-3	CASTASGHGNSGNTIYF	TGTGCCAGTACCGCCTCCGGACACGGAAACTCTGGAAACACCATATATTTT
TRBV10-3	NA	NA	TRBJ1-4	CAISRGAGNEKLFF	TGTGCCATCTCAAGGGGCGCAGGTAATGAAAAACTGTTTTTT
TRBV30	NA	NA	TRBJ1-5	CAWSTDGNQPQHF	TGTGCCTGGAGCACGGACGGGAATCAGCCCCAGCATTTT
TRBV3-1/TRBV3-2	NA	NA	TRBJ1-1	CASSQVLNTEAFF	TGTGCCAGCAGCCAGGTTCTGAACACTGAAGCTTTCTTT
TRBV7-2	NA	NA	TRBJ2-5	CASRSTGFETQYF	TGTGCCAGCAGATCCACCGGGTTCGAGACCCAGTACTTC
TRBV20-1	NA	NA	TRBJ1-5	CSASEASEQPQHF	TGCAGTGCTAGTGAGGCGTCCGAGCAGCCCCAGCATTTT
TRBV2	NA	few	TRBJ1-5	CASSKQGLGQPQHF	TGTGCCAGCAGTAAACAGGGTCTCGGGCAGCCCCAGCATTTT
TRBV5-4	TRBD1	few	TRBJ1-3	CASSARTGGENTIYF	TGTGCCAGCAGCGCCAGGACAGGGGGTGAAAACACCATATATTTT
TRBV15	NA	NA	TRBJ1-5	CATSRVISQPQHF	TGTGCCACCAGCAGAGTTATCTCCCAGCCCCAGCATTTT
TRBV9	TRBD1	NA	TRBJ2-5	CASSVEGTVVTETQYF	TGTGCCAGCAGCGTAGAGGGGACAGTCGTTACCGAGACCCAGTACTTC
TRBV30	NA	NA	TRBJ2-3	CAWSRLADTQYF	TGTGCCTGGAGTCGACTGGCAGATACGCAGTATTTT
TRBV10-1	NA	NA	TRBJ1-1	CASSEIVGGRAFF	TGCGCCAGCAGTGAAATCGTGGGGGGAAGAGCTTTCTTT
TRBV2	NA	NA	TRBJ2-4	CASRGAGFAIQYF	TGTGCCAGCCGGGGGGCAGGGTTCGCCATTCAGTACTTC
TRBV7-2	TRBD1	NA	TRBJ1-1	CASSSRTGGTEAFF	TGTGCCAGCAGCTCCAGGACAGGGGGTACTGAAGCTTTCTTT
TRBV5-1	NA	NA	TRBJ2-5	CASSTAPRETQYF	TGCGCCAGCAGCACCGCGCCTAGAGAGACCCAGTACTTC
TRBV30	NA	NA	TRBJ1-2	CAWRGNAGYGYTF	TGTGCCTGGAGGGGGAACGCGGGCTATGGCTACACCTTC
TRBV5-6	TRBD1	NA	TRBJ2-1	CASSPAGQGSNNEQFF	TGTGCCAGCAGCCCGGCGGGACAGGGGAGCAACAATGAGCAGTTCTTC
TRBV18	TRBD1	NA	TRBJ1-5	CASSPRTGSGQPQHF	TGTGCCAGCTCACCACGGACAGGGTCGGGTCAGCCCCAGCATTTT
TRBV9	NA	NA	TRBJ1-3	CASSARGLSGNTIYF	TGTGCCAGCAGCGCCAGGGGCCTCTCTGGAAACACCATATATTTT
TRBV30	TRBD1	once	TRBJ1-1	CAWQKDRVYTEAFF	TGTGCCTGGCAAAAAGACAGGGTATACACTGAAGCTTTCTTT
TRBV29-1	NA	once	TRBJ2-2	CSVLLGLDTGELFF	TGCAGCGTCCTCCTTGGATTGGACACCGGGGAGCTGTTTTTT
TRBV5-1	NA	once	TRBJ2-4	CASSLAEGLGIQYF	TGCGCCAGCAGCTTGGCCGAGGGCCTGGGCATTCAGTACTTC
TRBV21-1	NA	NA	TRBJ1-2	CASPKGGEDYGYTF	TGTGCCAGCCCTAAGGGAGGGGAGGACTATGGCTACACCTTC
TRBV5-4	NA	NA	TRBJ1-1	CASSLGGTGNTEAFF	TGTGCCAGCAGCTTGGGGGGGACGGGGAACACTGAAGCTTTCTTT
TRBV28	TRBD1	few	TRBJ2-1	CASSSRTGSGMSYNEQFF	TGTGCCAGCAGTTCACGGACAGGGTCAGGAATGTCCTACAATGAGCAGTTCTTC